These 24 T cell receptor beta chains share one sample of origin, sequenced in a study of blood T cell repertoires in COVID-19 (dated by TCRdb to 2019 to 2021). Library preparation used the immunoSEQ multiplex PCR assay. Sourced from immuneACCESS, this table was stored by TCRdb with only in-frame sequences that have V and J called. A share of the clones is absent; for the studies checked, an unresolved V gene accounts for under half, and the remainder has no known explanation. The table for this sample lists some 140,000 clones; 80% to 90% of them were counted only once. Approximately 2.4% of the sample rests with the top ten. The specimen was PBMCs or T cells enriched from blood (not recorded which). These TCRs come from a man between 35 and 55 years old with acute COVID-19.

The rearrangement links TRBV3-1 (or the pseudogene TRBV3-2) to TRBJ1-1; 8 nucleotides match TRBD1. In germline, CDR1 is LGHDT, CDR2 YNNKEL (reference sequence). The V segment lost 4 bases and the J segment 4 bases; nucleotides outside the gene matches: 5. There are 14 residues in the CDR3. The CDR3 region is CASSLQTGATEAFF. The DNA of the CDR3 is TGTGCCAGCAGCCTTCAGACAGGGGCCACTGAAGCTTTCTTT.

This clone has only a few counts. V gene TRBV29-1 combines with J gene TRBJ1-1; D not resolved. V was cut by 5 bases and J by 3 bases, with 10 bases left in between. Germline V gene sequence: CDR1 SQVTM, CDR2 ANQGSEA. This CDR3 is 12 amino acids long. This CDR3 is CSVHTDDTEAFF. Written as DNA, the CDR3 is TGCAGCGTTCATACAGACGACACTGAAGCTTTCTTT.

The chain is built from TRBV11-2 and TRBJ1-1, with 7 bases lining up with TRBD1. Trimming removed 6 bases from V and 11 bases from J; junction bases left unmatched: 9. CDR1 SGHAT and CDR2 FQNNGV come from the germline V gene. The CDR3 contains 12 residues. CDR3 amino acids: CASSHITGDAFF. CDR3 nucleotides: TGTGCCAGCAGTCATATTACAGGGGACGCTTTCTTT.

V and J are TRBV9 and TRBJ2-7; 9 nucleotides line up with TRBD2. Unmatched junction bases numbered 8, after V lost 4 bases and J lost 3 bases. The CDR3 totals 15 residues. Germline assignment: CDR1 SGDLS and CDR2 YYNGEE. CDR3 amino acids: CASSHPSGDHYEQYF. DNA of the CDR3: TGTGCCAGCAGCCATCCTAGCGGGGATCACTACGAGCAGTACTTC.

The chain carries TRBV3-1 (or the pseudogene TRBV3-2) and TRBJ2-3; D is undetermined. Per germline, CDR1 LGHDT and CDR2 YNNKEL (reference sequence). The ends were cut back, 0 bases at V and 2 bases at J, with 12 bases in the middle. The CDR3 runs 16 residues. The CDR3 region is CASSQEETSYTDTQYF. CDR3 in DNA: TGTGCCAGCAGCCAAGAGGAGACTTCTTACACAGATACGCAGTATTTT.

The chain uses TRBV12-2 and TRBJ2-5; TRBD1, the D gene given by the table, was not confirmed from the DNA. TRBV12-2 is designated a pseudogene. The CDR3 loop spans 15 amino acids. The CDR3 region has the DNA TGTGCAAGTCGCTTATACGTCGGGACAGGGCACGTCCAGTACTTC. The encoded protein is CASRLYVGTGHVQYF.

The chain joins TRBV5-4 to TRBJ2-7; 7 nucleotides agree with TRBD1. This CDR3 contains 14 residues. Unmatched junction bases numbered 4, after V lost 2 bases and J lost 2 bases. Germline V gene lookup returns CDR1 SGHNT and CDR2 YYREEE (reference sequence). In DNA form, the CDR3 reads TGTGCCAGCAGCTTTGGGGACAGTGCCTACGAGCAGTACTTC. It specifies CASSFGDSAYEQYF.

The rearrangement joins TRBV11-2 to TRBJ1-1, with D perhaps TRBD1 (6 bases). The length of the CDR3 is 15 residues. Germline assignment: CDR1 SGHAT and CDR2 FQNNGV. Trimming pared 2 bases from V and 5 bases from J, leaving 15 bases between. Here the CDR3 reads CASSLSGEGWTEAFF. As DNA, the CDR3 is TGTGCCAGCAGCTTATCAGGGGAAGGGTGGACTGAAGCTTTCTTT.

The gene calls are TRBV13 and TRBJ2-5; 9 positions agree with TRBD2. Germline values: CDR1 PRHDT, CDR2 FYEKMQ (reference sequence). V shed 0 bases and J 8 bases; nucleotides not matched to a gene: 7. The CDR3 covers 15 residues. The CDR3 region is CASSLGASGILTQYF. The CDR3 region has the DNA TGTGCCAGCAGCTTAGGGGCTAGCGGGATTTTAACCCAGTACTTC. The entire variable domain, with the rest obtained from reference TRBV13 and TRBJ2-5, is as follows: AAGVIQSPRHLIKEKRETATLKCYPIPRHDTVYWYQQGPGQDPQFLISFYEKMQSDKGSIPDRFSAQQFSDYHSELNMSSLELGDSALYFCASSLGASGILTQYFGPGTRLLVL.

The CDR3 nucleotides are TGTGCCAGCAGTGAAGGGGGGGTGAACACTGAAGCTTTCTTT. Protein sequence: CASSEGGVNTEAFF. The V call is TRBV2, the J call TRBJ1-1; D perhaps matches TRBD1 (5 bases). The CDR3 spans 14 residues. Trimming pared 1 base from V and 0 bases from J, leaving 6 bases between. CDR1 and CDR2 (germline): SNHLY, FYNNEI.

This rearrangement joins TRBV6-1 to TRBJ1-4; D unresolved. Germline values: CDR1 MNHNS, CDR2 SASEGT. This CDR3 contains 16 residues. Trimming pared 1 base from V and 7 bases from J, leaving 16 bases between. The CDR3 region has the DNA TGTGCCAGCAGTGAAGGTCCGAGGGTCGGGAGTGAAAAACTGTTTTTT. Translating gives CASSEGPRVGSEKLFF.

V gene TRBV2 combines with J gene TRBJ1-1; tentative D call: TRBD1 (6 bases). CDR1 and CDR2 (germline): SNHLY, FYNNEI. There are 14 residues in the CDR3. V gave up 10 bases and J gave up 0 bases, with 15 bases separating them. The CDR3, as DNA: TGTGCCACCAACTTTCAGGGGATGAACACTGAAGCTTTCTTT. Translated, it gives CATNFQGMNTEAFF. Full variable domain (remainder filled in from reference TRBV2 and TRBJ1-1): EPEVTQTPSHQVTQMGQEVILRCVPISNHLYFYWYRQILGQKVEFLVSFYNNEISEKSEIFDDQFSVERPDGSNFTLKIRSTKLEDSAMYFCATNFQGMNTEAFFGQGTRLTVV.

V usage is TRBV18 and J usage is TRBJ2-5, with D maybe TRBD2 (7 bases). This CDR3 has 14 residues. V lost 3 bases and J 4 bases, leaving 12 bases between the germline ends. The germline V gene encodes CDR1 KGHSH and CDR2 LQKENI. CDR3 region: CASSPGGRAETQYF. The CDR3 DNA follows: TGTGCCAGCTCACCCGGGGGGCGCGCAGAGACCCAGTACTTC.

This chain joins TRBV7-3 and TRBJ2-3; D unresolved. The germline gives CDR1 SGHTA, CDR2 FQGTGA. Trimming removed 3 bases from V and 4 bases from J, with 11 bases in between. This CDR3 contains 14 residues. Here the CDR3 reads CASSLRQTADTQYF. The CDR3 DNA follows: TGTGCCAGCAGCTTGAGACAAACGGCAGATACGCAGTATTTT.

V gene TRBV19 combines with J gene TRBJ1-5, with TRBD1 matching over 7 bases. J was trimmed by 6 bases and V by 5 bases; bases with no gene match: 4. This CDR3 has 13 residues. Germline CDR1 LNHDA, CDR2 SQIVND (reference sequence). The CDR3 loop is CASSSGGSQPQHF. The CDR3 DNA reads as TGTGCCAGTAGTTCAGGGGGGAGTCAGCCCCAGCATTTT.

This chain joins TRBV6-5 and TRBJ1-5, with D perhaps matching TRBD1 (5 bases). V dropped 4 bases and J dropped 2 bases, with 12 bases sitting between them. The V gene's germline CDR1 is MNHEY and CDR2 SVGAGI. The CDR3 spans 15 residues. This chain's CDR3 is CASSFLGEGNQPQHF. In DNA, the CDR3 is TGTGCCAGCAGTTTCTTAGGGGAGGGCAATCAGCCCCAGCATTTT.

The chain recombines TRBV2 with TRBJ1-6, with D uncertain. The V and J ends lost 2 bases and 8 bases respectively, with 13 bases between them. CDR3 size: 15 residues. Germline lookup yields CDR1 SNHLY and CDR2 FYNNEI. The CDR3 loop reads CASSEIRPPDSPLHF. In DNA form, the CDR3 reads TGTGCCAGCAGTGAAATCAGGCCGCCGGATTCACCCCTCCACTTT.

The chain uses TRBV12-3 or TRBV12-4 and TRBJ1-5; TRBD1 might be the D (5 bases). Trimming removed 7 bases from V and 7 bases from J, with 14 bases in between. This CDR3 is built from 13 residues. The CDR3: CASTRGVTQPQHF. CDR3 DNA: TGTGCCAGCACCCGGGGGGTTACGCAGCCCCAGCATTTT.

The chain couples TRBV19 to TRBJ1-2; D is perhaps TRBD1 (6 bases). The CDR3 is 13 amino acids. Germline V lookup: CDR1 LNHDA, CDR2 SQIVND (reference sequence). Between the trimmed V and J ends, which lost 4 bases and 4 bases, there was a span of 10 bases. Written as DNA, the CDR3 is TGTGCCAGTAGTAACCGACAGGCCTATGGCTACACCTTC. This encodes CASSNRQAYGYTF.

The chain combines TRBV7-6 with TRBJ1-6; the D gene is possibly TRBD1 (5 bases). The V and J ends lost 1 base and 7 bases respectively, with 14 bases between them. This CDR3 spans 16 amino acids. From germline, CDR1 is SGHVS and CDR2 FNYEAQ. The CDR3 protein is CASSLEGPGYNSPLHF. Written as DNA, the CDR3 is TGTGCCAGCAGCTTAGAGGGGCCAGGGTACAATTCACCCCTCCACTTT.

This chain joins TRBV10-3 and TRBJ1-6, with TRBD1 matching 12 bases. V dropped 10 bases and J dropped 7; count of bases not matched to a gene: 8. This CDR3 has 15 residues. The germline gives CDR1 ENHRY, CDR2 SYGVKD. As DNA, the CDR3 is TGTGCCACCCGGGACAGGGGGCAGGAGAATTCACCCCTCCACTTT. This codes for CATRDRGQENSPLHF.

The CDR3 loop is CASSRGLAGPTDTQYF. The CDR3 nucleotides are TGTGCCAGCAGCCGCGGACTAGCGGGACCCACAGATACGCAGTATTTT. The gene calls are TRBV11-3 and TRBJ2-3; 12 bases are shared with TRBD2. Germline V gene sequence: CDR1 SGHNT, CDR2 YENEEA. V was pared by 5 bases and J by 2 bases, with 5 bases of the junction left unmatched. CDR3 length equals 16 residues.

This clone was found once. The chain couples TRBV6-5 to TRBJ2-7, with 12 bases matching TRBD1. Germline CDR1 reads MNHEY; CDR2 reads SVGAGI. The V segment lost 4 bases and the J segment 6 bases; nucleotides outside the gene matches: 7. There are 15 residues in the CDR3. The CDR3 reads CASSLVGTGGAEQYF. The CDR3 nucleotides read TGTGCCAGCAGTTTGGTCGGGACAGGGGGCGCCGAGCAGTACTTC.

The J gene is TRBJ2-7, the V gene TRBV2, with 12 bases lining up with TRBD1. Looked up from germline, CDR1 is SNHLY and CDR2 is FYNNEI. The CDR3 sequence is 15 residues long. Germline trimming cut 6 bases from V and 7 bases from J; bases unmatched to any gene: 10. The CDR3 region is CASSGGGQGAGEQYF. The CDR3 coding sequence is TGTGCCAGCAGCGGTGGGGGACAGGGGGCAGGAGAGCAGTACTTC.